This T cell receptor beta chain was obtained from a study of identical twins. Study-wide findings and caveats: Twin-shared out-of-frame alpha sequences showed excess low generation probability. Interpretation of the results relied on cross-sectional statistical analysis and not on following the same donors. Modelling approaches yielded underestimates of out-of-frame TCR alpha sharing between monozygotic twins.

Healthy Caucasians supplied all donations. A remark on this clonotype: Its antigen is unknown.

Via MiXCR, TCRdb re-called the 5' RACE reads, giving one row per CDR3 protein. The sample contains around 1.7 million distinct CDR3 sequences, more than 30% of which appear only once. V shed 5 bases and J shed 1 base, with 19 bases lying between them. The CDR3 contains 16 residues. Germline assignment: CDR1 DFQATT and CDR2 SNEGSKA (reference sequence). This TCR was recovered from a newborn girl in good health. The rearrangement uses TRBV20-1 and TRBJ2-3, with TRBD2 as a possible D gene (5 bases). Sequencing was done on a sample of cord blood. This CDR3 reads CSARRAAADGTDTQYF. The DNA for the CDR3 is TGCAGTGCTCGCCGCGCCGCAGCGGACGGCACAGATACGCAGTATTTT.